The rows below give T cell receptor beta chains drawn from one sample of a study of cytomegalovirus exposure and HLA in healthy donors. Data came from immunoSEQ multiplex PCR; TCRdb stores just in-frame clones and leaves some out. The repertoire holds some 130,000 clones, with about three quarters as singletons. Input material: PBMCs. These receptors originate from a woman aged 55 to 70 in good health and CMV-seropositive. Both conserved end residues are trimmed from each CDR3. D genes are given only for firm matches.

>TRBD1|TRBV5-8|TRBJ2-5
AGDRGRAETQY
>.|TRBV7-3|TRBJ1-6
ASKDAGNSPLH
>.|TRBV15|TRBJ2-1
ATSRDKGSYNEQF
>.|TRBV11-2|TRBJ1-2
ASSLGGGRNYGYT
>.|TRBV19|TRBJ2-1
ASVGRSSYNEQF
>TRBD1|TRBV11-2|TRBJ1-2
ASSPRTGTNYGYT
>.|TRBV7-3|TRBJ1-2
ASSLTGPSDYGYT
>TRBD2|TRBV14|TRBJ2-2
ASSQEREITGELF
>.|TRBV2|TRBJ2-2
ASNLRVATGELF
>.|TRBV18|TRBJ1-2
ASSPPSVTNYGYT
>TRBD2|TRBV7-7|TRBJ2-5
ASSKPTGAGDAQY
>TRBD1|TRBV9|TRBJ2-7
ASAPGGLSYEQY
>.|TRBV2|TRBJ1-3
ATDRPGTSLRGNTIY
>.|TRBV11-3|TRBJ2-2
ASSPRGTNTGELF
>.|TRBV5-6|TRBJ1-1
ASSPSGANTEAF
>.|TRBV4-1|TRBJ1-4
ASSQDPGVNEKLF
>TRBD1|TRBV5-4|TRBJ2-3
ASSPTGQGLADTQY
>.|TRBV25-1|TRBJ2-6
ASSEYRVGANVLT
>.|TRBV11-2|TRBJ2-3
ASSLARVPADTQY
>TRBD2|TRBV7-6|TRBJ2-2
ASSLAQAGRRRTGELF
>TRBD1|TRBV5-1|TRBJ2-2
ASTSGTGVTGELF
>.|TRBV27|.
ASSSPRRGVYEQY
>.|TRBV6-5|TRBJ1-5
ASTPRRARGQPQH
>.|TRBV10-1|TRBJ2-7
ASSDGLTSEQY
>.|TRBV10-3|TRBJ2-4
AISDGLNLAKNIQY
>.|TRBV6-6|TRBJ1-2
ASGHGYT
>TRBD2|TRBV4-2|TRBJ2-5
ASSQQEPGLAGGEQETQY
>TRBD1|TRBV11-3|TRBJ2-1
ASSPRTGRNEQF
>TRBD2|TRBV4-1|TRBJ2-3
ASSHLTGLAGDTQY
>.|TRBV19|TRBJ1-2
ASSGQNYGYT
>TRBD1|TRBV5-4|TRBJ1-3
ASSLQGAEGNTIY
>.|TRBV6-1|TRBJ1-4
ASSRAPQTNEKLF
>TRBD1|TRBV9|TRBJ1-4
ASSASPAGGYEKLF
>.|TRBV11-2|TRBJ2-7
ASSEVTYEQY
>TRBD1|TRBV5-1|TRBJ2-5
ASSFRQGAEETQY
>.|TRBV7-2|TRBJ1-1
ASSLDPQGFREAF
>TRBD1|TRBV4-1|TRBJ2-2
ASSQEGRGRTGELF
>.|TRBV4-1|TRBJ2-5
ASSPEPAGAYQETQY